The clone carrying this TCR beta chain was seen ten or more times. Its matching antigen is unknown. The data are from a study of T cells in Graves' hyperthyroidism and ophthalmopathy. Amplified TCR beta CDR3 regions came from RNA transcripts. HTBI primers were the set used in a first-round RT-PCR of the TCR CDR3. TCRdb reprocessed the multiplex PCR reads with MiXCR, giving one entry per CDR3 protein. The table includes 300,000 to 450,000 distinct CDR3 sequences, about 15% detected once. The CDR3 totals 15 residues. Germline V gene data show CDR1 as SGHRS and CDR2 as YFSETQ. The V gene lost 0 bases and the J gene lost 0 bases, with 10 bases spanning the gap. Notes on the study in general: Onset of ophthalmopathy came a median 6.5 months after the model predicted it.

Input material: blood. The chain joins TRBV5-1 to TRBJ2-7; D is undetermined. The sequence came from a young woman with Graves' ophthalmopathy. CDR3 in amino acids: CASSLGHSSSYEQYF. CDR3 in DNA: TGCGCCAGCAGCTTGGGACATAGTAGCTCCTACGAGCAGTACTTC.